What follows is one T cell receptor beta chain and its context. Its antigen remains unidentified. These data belong to a study of siplizumab effects on memory and regulatory T cells. V was cut by 0 bases and J by 7 bases, with 10 bases left in between. This CDR3 comprises 13 residues. In germline, CDR1 is SGDLS, CDR2 YYNGEE. Only in-frame clones appear in the TCRdb table, and some are missing; sequencing was by immunoSEQ multiplex PCR. The sample comprises approximately 100,000 clones, 90% to 95% of which are singletons, and around 0.73% rests with the top ten. Broader study findings: Whether proliferating Tregs in siplizumab cultures suppress was not functionally confirmed.

The chain employs TRBV9 and TRBJ1-1; D gene unclear. The clonotype comes from a human donor in good health. Sequenced sample: Tregs sorted from blood. The CDR3 loop reads CASSVATFGEAFF. In DNA form, the CDR3 reads TGTGCCAGCAGCGTAGCTACCTTCGGTGAAGCTTTCTTT.